The sequence of this T cell receptor (beta chain) was determined in a study of blood T cell repertoires in COVID-19. The method was immunoSEQ multiplex PCR; TCRdb's version includes in-frame clones alone and lacks a portion of them. Of 250,000 to 300,000 clones listed, 90% are singletons. Germline values: CDR1 SGDLS, CDR2 YYNGEE. V was cut by 0 bases and J by 7 bases, with 20 bases left in between. The CDR3 covers 17 residues. The receptor comes from a woman aged 25 to 39 who had recovered from COVID-19. Sequencing used PBMCs or T cells enriched from blood (not recorded which). This chain links TRBV9 with TRBJ2-1; D is possibly TRBD2 (6 bases). CDR3 in amino acids: CASSVGGRTLNPNEQFF. The CDR3, as DNA: TGTGCCAGCAGCGTAGGGGGGAGGACCCTAAATCCGAATGAGCAGTTCTTC.